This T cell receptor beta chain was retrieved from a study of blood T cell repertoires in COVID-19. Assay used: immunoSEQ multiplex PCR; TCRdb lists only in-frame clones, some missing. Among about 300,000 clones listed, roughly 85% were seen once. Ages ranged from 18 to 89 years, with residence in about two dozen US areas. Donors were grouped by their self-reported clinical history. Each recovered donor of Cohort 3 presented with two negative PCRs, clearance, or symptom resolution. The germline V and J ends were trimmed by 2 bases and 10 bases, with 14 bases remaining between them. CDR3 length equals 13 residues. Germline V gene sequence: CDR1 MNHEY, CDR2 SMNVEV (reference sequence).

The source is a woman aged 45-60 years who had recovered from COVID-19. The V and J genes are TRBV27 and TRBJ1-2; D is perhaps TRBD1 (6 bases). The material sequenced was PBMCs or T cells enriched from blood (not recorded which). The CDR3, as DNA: TGTGCCAGCAGTTTAGGACAGTCCTTTGTCTACACCTTC. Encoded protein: CASSLGQSFVYTF.